The entry below describes one T cell receptor beta chain. This entry belongs to a study of blood T cell repertoires in COVID-19. The overall study: Both acute and convalescent COVID-19 samples were obtained from the United States, Italy and Spain. Nucleic acid was either cDNA or gDNA, and it came from T cells, B-cell-depleted T cells, or PBMCs.

Original data processing: Using reference gene primer amplification, nucleated cell counts were estimated. Only in-frame clones appear in the TCRdb table, and some are missing; sequencing was by immunoSEQ multiplex PCR. V and J calls and clone size are given by that table; D and trimming were obtained from the DNA. Of 90,000 to 150,000 clones in the sample, over 60% were seen once. This CDR3 is 16 amino acids long. The germline CDR1 and CDR2 sequences are SGHDT and YYEEEE. V was cut by 3 bases and J by 4 bases, with 17 bases left in between. This rearrangement joins TRBV5-6 to TRBJ2-1; a weak D match, TRBD1 (5 bases). Specimen: peripheral blood. This TCR came from a woman over 75 with acute or convalescent COVID-19. DNA of the CDR3: TGTGCCAGCAGCTCCCCTGGGGCAGGACGATACAATGAGCAGTTCTTC. Protein sequence: CASSSPGAGRYNEQFF.